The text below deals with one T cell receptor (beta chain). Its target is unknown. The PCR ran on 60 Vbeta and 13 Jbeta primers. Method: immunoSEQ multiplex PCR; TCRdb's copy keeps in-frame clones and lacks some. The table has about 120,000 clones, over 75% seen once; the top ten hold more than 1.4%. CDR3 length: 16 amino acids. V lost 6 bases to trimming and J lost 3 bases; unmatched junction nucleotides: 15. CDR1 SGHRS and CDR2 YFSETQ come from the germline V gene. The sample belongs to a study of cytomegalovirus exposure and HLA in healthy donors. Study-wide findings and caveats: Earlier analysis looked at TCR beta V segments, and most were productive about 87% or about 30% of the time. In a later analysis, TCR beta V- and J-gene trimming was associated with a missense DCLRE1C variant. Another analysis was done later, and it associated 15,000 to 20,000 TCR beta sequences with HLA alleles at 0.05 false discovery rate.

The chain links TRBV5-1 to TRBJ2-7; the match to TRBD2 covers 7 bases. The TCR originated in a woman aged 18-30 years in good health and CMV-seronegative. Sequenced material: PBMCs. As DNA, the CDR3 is TGCGCCAGCACCGCCTCGGGCAGCCCGGGGGGCTACGAGCAGTACTTC. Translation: CASTASGSPGGYEQYF.